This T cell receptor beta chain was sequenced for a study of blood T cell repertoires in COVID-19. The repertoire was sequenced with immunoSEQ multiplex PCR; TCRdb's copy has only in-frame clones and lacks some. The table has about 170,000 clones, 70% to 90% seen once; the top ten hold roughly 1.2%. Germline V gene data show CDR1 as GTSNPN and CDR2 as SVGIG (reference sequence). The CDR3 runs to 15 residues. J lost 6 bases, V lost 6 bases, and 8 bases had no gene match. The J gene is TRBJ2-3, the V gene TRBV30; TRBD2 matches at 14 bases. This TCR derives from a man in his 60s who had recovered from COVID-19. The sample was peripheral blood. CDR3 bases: TGTGCCTGTAGGACTAGCGGGGGGCACTCGGATACGCAGTATTTT. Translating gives CACRTSGGHSDTQYF. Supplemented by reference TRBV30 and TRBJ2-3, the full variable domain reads SQTIHQWPATLVQPVGSPLSLECTVEGTSNPNLYWYRQAAGRGLQLLFYSVGIGQISSEVPQNLSASRPQDRQFILSSKKLLLSDSGFYLCACRTSGGHSDTQYFGPGTRLTVL.